These T cell receptor beta chains were read from a single sample in a study of T cell responses to AZD1222 COVID-19 vaccine. This table comes from immunoSEQ multiplex PCR, and its TCRdb copy is limited to in-frame clones, with some not included. The sample lists more than 110,000 clones, 91% occurring once. This material consisted of peripheral blood, taken on day 0 of AZD1222 vaccination. Receptors were obtained from an adult in good health. Both conserved end residues are part of each CDR3. A D gene is named only where the DNA matches it firmly. Part of the rows lack a size; the others show once, few, many or a class for expanded clones.

J | D | V | size | CDR3 | DNA
TRBJ1-2 | - | TRBV5-1 | - | CASSLVQGARGYTF | TGCGCCAGCAGCTTGGTTCAAGGGGCGCGGGGCTACACCTTC
TRBJ1-6 | TRBD1 | TRBV6-4 | few | CASRDRVDSPLHF | TGTGCCAGCCGGGACAGGGTGGATTCACCCCTCCACTTT
TRBJ1-6 | - | TRBV10-3 | - | CAISAALTPLHF | TGTGCCATCTCGGCGGCATTGACCCCCCTCCACTTT
TRBJ1-5 | - | TRBV28 | - | CASSQRVIRGQPQHF | TGTGCCAGCAGTCAGCGGGTAATTCGGGGTCAGCCCCAGCATTTT
TRBJ1-1 | - | TRBV10-2 | - | CASSEFFGFEAFF | TGCGCCAGCAGTGAGTTTTTCGGATTTGAAGCTTTCTTT
TRBJ2-3 | - | TRBV11-3 | once | CASSLVKGNSTQYF | TGTGCCAGCAGCTTAGTGAAGGGGAATAGTACGCAGTATTTT
TRBJ1-2 | - | TRBV5-4 | - | CASSLGGRGTRLMYGYTF | TGTGCCAGCAGCTTGGGGGGGCGAGGGACCAGACTTATGTATGGCTACACCTTC
TRBJ2-5 | TRBD1 | TRBV5-5 | - | CASSGGLGTGIDQETQYF | TGTGCCAGCAGCGGGGGGTTAGGGACAGGGATAGACCAAGAGACCCAGTACTTC
TRBJ1-5 | - | TRBV2 | - | CASSDLGQRNQPQHF | TGTGCCAGCAGTGACCTCGGGCAGCGCAATCAGCCCCAGCATTTT
TRBJ2-7 | - | TRBV7-2 | - | CASSFSSLDSYEQYF | TGTGCCAGCAGCTTTAGCAGCCTAGATTCCTACGAGCAGTACTTC
TRBJ2-3 | TRBD2 | TRBV28 | once | CASIPRLAGVTDTQYF | TGTGCCAGCATTCCACGACTAGCGGGGGTCACAGATACGCAGTATTTT
TRBJ2-1 | - | TRBV19 | - | CASSLWTSNPYNEQFF | TGTGCCAGTAGTCTTTGGACCTCAAACCCCTACAATGAGCAGTTCTTC
TRBJ1-5 | TRBD1 | TRBV7-8 | - | CASSARTGYDQPQHF | TGTGCCAGCAGCGCCCGGACAGGGTATGATCAGCCCCAGCATTTT
TRBJ2-1 | - | TRBV11-3 | - | CASSFGGRHNEQFF | TGTGCCAGCAGCTTCGGGGGTCGCCACAATGAGCAGTTCTTC
TRBJ1-2 | - | TRBV18 | - | CASSPSNYGYTF | TGTGCCAGCTCACCCAGTAACTATGGCTACACCTTC
TRBJ1-4 | TRBD1 | TRBV5-4 | - | CASSSGTEEKLFF | TGTGCCAGCAGCTCGGGGACAGAGGAAAAACTGTTTTTT
TRBJ2-7 | TRBD1 | TRBV5-4 | - | CASSPDSGTGRGGQYF | TGTGCCAGCAGCCCCGATTCCGGGACAGGCCGTGGGGGGCAGTACTTC
TRBJ2-5 | - | TRBV7-3 | - | CASSITSFETQYF | TGTGCCAGCAGCATTACTAGTTTTGAGACCCAGTACTTC
TRBJ2-5 | TRBD1 | TRBV28 | - | CASRPLGTGKETQYF | TGTGCCAGCAGACCTCTTGGGACAGGGAAAGAGACCCAGTACTTC
TRBJ2-3 | - | TRBV27 | - | CASSLSEDTQYF | TGTGCCAGCAGTTTATCGGAAGATACGCAGTATTTT
TRBJ2-2 | - | TRBV7-3 | once | CASSLSGNTGELFF | TGTGCCAGCAGCTTATCCGGGAACACCGGGGAGCTGTTTTTT
TRBJ1-5 | TRBD1 | TRBV18 | - | CASSPGTGDQPQHF | TGTGCCAGCTCACCCGGGACAGGGGATCAGCCCCAGCATTTT
TRBJ2-3 | - | TRBV9 | - | CASSGGTSTDTQYF | TGTGCCAGCAGCGGGGGGACTAGCACAGATACGCAGTATTTT
TRBJ2-7 | - | TRBV10-3 | - | CAISEIGGEFAWEQYF | TGTGCCATCAGTGAGATTGGAGGGGAATTCGCCTGGGAGCAGTACTTC
TRBJ2-5 | - | TRBV7-8 | - | CASSLRDASNQETQYF | TGTGCCAGCAGCTTACGGGACGCTTCGAACCAAGAGACCCAGTACTTC
TRBJ2-1 | TRBD1 | TRBV6-4 | - | CASSAKGGPYEQFF | TGTGCCAGCAGTGCGAAAGGGGGCCCGTATGAGCAGTTCTTC
TRBJ2-3 | - | TRBV6-5 | - | CASSYWDSTDTQYF | TGTGCCAGCAGTTACTGGGACAGCACAGATACGCAGTATTTT
TRBJ2-2 | TRBD1 | TRBV30 | - | CAWSVLGTGNTGELFF | TGTGCCTGGAGTGTTCTCGGGACAGGGAACACCGGGGAGCTGTTTTTT
TRBJ2-4 | - | TRBV7-9 | - | CASSLLPGIAIQYF | TGTGCCAGCAGCTTACTACCCGGTATTGCCATTCAGTACTTC
TRBJ1-6 | TRBD1 | TRBV19 | - | CASNRGTQTGTGNSPLHF | TGTGCCAGTAATCGGGGGACCCAAACCGGGACAGGGAATTCACCCCTCCACTTT
TRBJ1-4 | - | TRBV21-1 | - | CASSSEAGQENEKLFF | TGTGCCAGCAGCTCGGAAGCGGGACAGGAAAATGAAAAACTGTTTTTT
TRBJ2-7 | - | TRBV5-5 | - | CASSPGWGASDEQYF | TGTGCCAGCAGCCCGGGATGGGGGGCTTCCGACGAGCAGTACTTC
TRBJ2-7 | TRBD1 | TRBV10-1 | - | CAIRDRHYKDYEQYF | TGCGCCATCCGGGACAGGCATTATAAAGACTACGAGCAGTACTTC
TRBJ2-5 | TRBD1 | TRBV7-7 | - | CASSTTDREGETQYF | TGTGCCAGCAGTACCACGGACAGGGAAGGTGAGACCCAGTACTTC
TRBJ1-6 | - | TRBV19 | - | CASSTGPLSPPLHF | TGTGCCAGTAGTACCGGGCCCCTGAGCCCACCCCTCCACTTT
TRBJ1-1 | - | TRBV5-4 | - | CASSLRDTEAFF | TGTGCCAGCAGCTTGCGAGATACTGAAGCTTTCTTT
TRBJ1-2 | - | TRBV2 | - | CASKGGGGYTF | TGTGCCAGCAAGGGTGGGGGTGGCTACACCTTC
TRBJ1-3 | - | TRBV9 | - | CASSARQAKGNTIYF | TGTGCCAGCAGCGCCCGGCAGGCAAAGGGAAACACCATATATTTT
TRBJ2-5 | - | TRBV7-3 | - | CASSFSGGIGETQYF | TGTGCCAGCAGCTTTTCGGGCGGGATAGGAGAGACCCAGTACTTC